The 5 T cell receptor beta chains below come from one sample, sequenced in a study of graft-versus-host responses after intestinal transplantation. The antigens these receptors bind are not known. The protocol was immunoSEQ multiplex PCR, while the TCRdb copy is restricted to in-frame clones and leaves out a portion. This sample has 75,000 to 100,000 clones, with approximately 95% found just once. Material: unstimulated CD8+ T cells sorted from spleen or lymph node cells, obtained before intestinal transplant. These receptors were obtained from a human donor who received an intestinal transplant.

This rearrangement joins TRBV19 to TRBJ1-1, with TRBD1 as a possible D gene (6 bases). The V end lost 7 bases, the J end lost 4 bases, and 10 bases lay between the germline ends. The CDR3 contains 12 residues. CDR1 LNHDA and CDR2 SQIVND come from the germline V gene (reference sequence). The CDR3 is CASNAGVTEAFF. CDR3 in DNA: TGTGCCAGTAATGCAGGGGTCACTGAAGCTTTCTTT.

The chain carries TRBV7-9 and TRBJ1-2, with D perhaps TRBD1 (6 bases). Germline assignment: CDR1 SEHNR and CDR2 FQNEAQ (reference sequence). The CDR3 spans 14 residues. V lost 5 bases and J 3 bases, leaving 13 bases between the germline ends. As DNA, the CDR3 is TGTGCCAGCAGCGGTCAGGGGTCGGACTATGGCTACACCTTC. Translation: CASSGQGSDYGYTF.

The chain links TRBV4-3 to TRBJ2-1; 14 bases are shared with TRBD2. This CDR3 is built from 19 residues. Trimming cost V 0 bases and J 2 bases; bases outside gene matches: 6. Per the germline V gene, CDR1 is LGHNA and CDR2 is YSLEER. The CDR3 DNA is TGCGCCAGCAGCCAAGATTCGACTAGCGGGGGGGAACCCTACAATGAGCAGTTCTTC. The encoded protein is CASSQDSTSGGEPYNEQFF.

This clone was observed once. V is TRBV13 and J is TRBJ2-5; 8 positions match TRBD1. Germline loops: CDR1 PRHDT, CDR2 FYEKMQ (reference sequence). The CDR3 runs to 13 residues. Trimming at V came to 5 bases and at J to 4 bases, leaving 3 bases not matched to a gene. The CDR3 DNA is TGTGCCAGCAGCCGCAGGGGGCGAGAGACCCAGTACTTC. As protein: CASSRRGRETQYF.

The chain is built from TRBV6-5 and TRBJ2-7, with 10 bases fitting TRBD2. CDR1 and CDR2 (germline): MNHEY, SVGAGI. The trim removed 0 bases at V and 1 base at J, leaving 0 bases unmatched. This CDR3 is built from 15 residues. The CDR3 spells CASSYSSGGSYEQYF. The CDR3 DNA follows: TGTGCCAGCAGTTACTCTAGCGGGGGGTCCTACGAGCAGTACTTC.